This TCR beta chain appears in the sequencing data of a study of blood T cell repertoires in COVID-19. Study overall: Samples taken during acute and convalescent COVID-19 were collected in the United States, Italy and Spain. Sample material is recorded as cDNA or gDNA derived from T cells, B-cell-depleted T cells, or PBMCs.

This clone was detected a few times. Source study methods: The authors estimated nucleated cell counts from reference gene primer amplification. Profiling relied on immunoSEQ multiplex PCR, and the TCRdb table lists in-frame clones only, not all of them. The V and J calls and clone size were taken over from that table, and D and trimming were inferred from the DNA. The table shows approximately 180,000 clones, with about 87% occurring only once. The germline V gene has CDR1 LNHNV and CDR2 YYDKDF (reference sequence). This CDR3 region has 19 residues. V dropped 5 bases and J dropped 1 base, with 26 bases sitting between them.

The sequenced sample consisted of peripheral blood. The sequence came from a man aged 35 to 55 with active or convalescent COVID-19. This chain uses TRBV15 with TRBJ1-1; possible D gene TRBD1, 6 bases. The CDR3 DNA reads TGTGCCACCAGCCCCCAGAGTACGGGACAATCATTGGGGAACACTGAAGCTTTCTTT. It yields the protein CATSPQSTGQSLGNTEAFF.